This T cell receptor (beta chain) appears in the sequencing data of a study of beta chain features in type 1 diabetes. Trimming removed 1 base from V and 6 bases from J; junction bases left unmatched: 4. The CDR3 is 14 residues long. The germline gives CDR1 MGHRA, CDR2 YSYEKL. This clone was recorded a few times. Reverse transcribing all isolated RNA meant expressed TCRB transcripts were sequenced. TCRdb's table, derived via immunoSEQ multiplex PCR, lists solely in-frame clones and lacks some. The profile shows around 500,000 clones, more than 9.5% of them singletons. The V and J genes are TRBV4-1 and TRBJ1-2; 8 nucleotides agree with TRBD1. The sample taken for sequencing was naive CD4+ T cells from blood. This clonotype originated in a woman aged 18-29 years in good health. CDR3 sequence reads: CASSQVVTGDGYTF. CDR3 sequence (DNA): TGCGCCAGCAGCCAAGTGGTGACAGGGGATGGCTACACCTTC.